This T cell receptor (beta chain) is drawn from a study of high-grade serous ovarian cancer treatment subgroups. Study as a whole: On average, 14,192 reads and 7,000 to 8,500 unique TCR beta rearrangements were obtained per sample. Overall study results and limits: Same-patient tumor repertoires overlapped at roughly 0.095 to 0.79; different patients barely overlapped. Clonal relatedness tracked neoantigen level, and by trend copy number and mutation load.

Assay used: immunoSEQ multiplex PCR; TCRdb lists only in-frame clones, some missing. The sample includes 18,000 or so clones, roughly four fifths of them seen just once. Tumor tissue was taken before any definitive surgery or chemotherapy was given. Note on this clone: The antigen is not known.

The germline V and J ends were trimmed by 2 bases and 5 bases, with 9 bases remaining between them. This CDR3 spans 13 amino acids. CDR1 is PRHDT, CDR2 FYEKMQ, per germline (reference sequence). The TCR sequence derives from a human donor with high-grade serous ovarian cancer. The chain couples TRBV13 to TRBJ1-1; D not certain. The sequenced material came from tumor tissue. CDR3 sequence reads: CASSLRGGTEAFF. The CDR3 DNA reads TGTGCCAGCAGCTTACGCGGCGGGACTGAAGCTTTCTTT.